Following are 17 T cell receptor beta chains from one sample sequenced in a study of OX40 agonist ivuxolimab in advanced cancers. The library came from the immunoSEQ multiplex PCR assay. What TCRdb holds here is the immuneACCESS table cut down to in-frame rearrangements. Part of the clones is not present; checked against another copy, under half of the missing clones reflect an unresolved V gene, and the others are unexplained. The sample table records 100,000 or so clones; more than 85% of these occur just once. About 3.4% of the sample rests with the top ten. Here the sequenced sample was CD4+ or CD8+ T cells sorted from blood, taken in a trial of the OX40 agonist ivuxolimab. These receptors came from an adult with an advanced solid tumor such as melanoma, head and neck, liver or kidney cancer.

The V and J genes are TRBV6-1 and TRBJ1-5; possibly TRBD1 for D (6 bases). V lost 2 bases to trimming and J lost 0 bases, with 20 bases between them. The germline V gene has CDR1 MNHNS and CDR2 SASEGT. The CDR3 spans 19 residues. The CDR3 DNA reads TGTGCCAGCAGTGAACGGGCTGGGGGCAGGGCCTATAGCAATCAGCCCCAGCATTTT. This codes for CASSERAGGRAYSNQPQHF.

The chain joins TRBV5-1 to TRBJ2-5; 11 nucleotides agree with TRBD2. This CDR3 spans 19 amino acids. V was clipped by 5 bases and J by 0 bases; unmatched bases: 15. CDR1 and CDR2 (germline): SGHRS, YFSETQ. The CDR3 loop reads CASRDPTSGSFPYQETQYF. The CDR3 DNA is TGCGCCAGCAGAGACCCCACTAGCGGGAGCTTCCCGTACCAAGAGACCCAGTACTTC.

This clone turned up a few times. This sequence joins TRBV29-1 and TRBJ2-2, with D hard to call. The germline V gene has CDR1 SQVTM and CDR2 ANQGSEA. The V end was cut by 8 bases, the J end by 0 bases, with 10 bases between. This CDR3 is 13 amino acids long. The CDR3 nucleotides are TGCAGCCACGACACATCGAACACCGGGGAGCTGTTTTTT. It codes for CSHDTSNTGELFF.

The CDR3 region is CASSDRWGTAARETQYF. The DNA of the CDR3 is TGTGCCAGCAGCGACCGATGGGGGACAGCGGCCCGGGAGACCCAGTACTTC. The V call is TRBV21-1, the J call TRBJ2-5; the table assigns TRBD1, which was not confirmed against the DNA. TRBV21-1 has pseudogene status. The CDR3 runs 17 residues.

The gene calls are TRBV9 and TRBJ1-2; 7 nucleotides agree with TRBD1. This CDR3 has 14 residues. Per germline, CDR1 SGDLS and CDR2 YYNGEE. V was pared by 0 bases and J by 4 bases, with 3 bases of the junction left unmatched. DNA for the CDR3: TGTGCCAGCAGCGTAGGGGACAGCGGCTATGGCTACACCTTC. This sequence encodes CASSVGDSGYGYTF.

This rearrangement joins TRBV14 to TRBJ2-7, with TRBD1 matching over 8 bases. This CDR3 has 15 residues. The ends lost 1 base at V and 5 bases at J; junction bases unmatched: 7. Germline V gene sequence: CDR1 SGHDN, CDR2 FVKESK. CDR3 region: CASSQGDRLRDEQYF. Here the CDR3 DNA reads TGTGCCAGCAGCCAAGGGGACAGGTTAAGGGACGAGCAGTACTTC.

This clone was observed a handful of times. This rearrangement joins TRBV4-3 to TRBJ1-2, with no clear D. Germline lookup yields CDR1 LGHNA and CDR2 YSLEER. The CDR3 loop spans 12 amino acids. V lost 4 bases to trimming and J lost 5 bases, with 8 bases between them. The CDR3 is CASSLGRYGYTF. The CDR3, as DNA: TGCGCCAGCAGCCTCGGACGGTATGGCTACACCTTC.

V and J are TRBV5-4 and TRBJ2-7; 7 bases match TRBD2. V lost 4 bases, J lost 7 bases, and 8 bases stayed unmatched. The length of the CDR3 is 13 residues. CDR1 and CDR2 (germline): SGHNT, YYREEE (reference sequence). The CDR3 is CASSPQRGGEQYF. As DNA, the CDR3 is TGTGCCAGCAGCCCCCAGCGGGGAGGAGAGCAGTACTTC. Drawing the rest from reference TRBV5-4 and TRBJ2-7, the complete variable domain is ETGVTQSPTHLIKTRGQQVTLRCSSQSGHNTVSWYQQALGQGPQFIFQYYREEENGRGNFPPRFSGLQFPNYSSELNVNALELDDSALYLCASSPQRGGEQYFGPGTRLTVT.

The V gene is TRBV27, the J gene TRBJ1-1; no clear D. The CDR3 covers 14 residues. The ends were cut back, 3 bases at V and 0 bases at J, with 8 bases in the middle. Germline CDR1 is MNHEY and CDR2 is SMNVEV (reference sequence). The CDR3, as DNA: TGTGCCAGCAGTTTGGGGTCACTGAACACTGAAGCTTTCTTT. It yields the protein CASSLGSLNTEAFF.

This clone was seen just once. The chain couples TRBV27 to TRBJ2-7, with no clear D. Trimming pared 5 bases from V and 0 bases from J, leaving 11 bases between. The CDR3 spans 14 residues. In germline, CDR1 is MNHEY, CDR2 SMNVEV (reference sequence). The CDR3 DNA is TGTGCCAGCAGTAGTCAACCTGCCTCCTACGAGCAGTACTTC. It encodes CASSSQPASYEQYF.

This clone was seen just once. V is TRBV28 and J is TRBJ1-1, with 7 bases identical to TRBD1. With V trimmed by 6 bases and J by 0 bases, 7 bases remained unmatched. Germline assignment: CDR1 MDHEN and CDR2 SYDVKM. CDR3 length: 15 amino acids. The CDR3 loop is CASSQPGQMNTEAFF. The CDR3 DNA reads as TGTGCCAGCAGCCAACCGGGACAGATGAACACTGAAGCTTTCTTT.

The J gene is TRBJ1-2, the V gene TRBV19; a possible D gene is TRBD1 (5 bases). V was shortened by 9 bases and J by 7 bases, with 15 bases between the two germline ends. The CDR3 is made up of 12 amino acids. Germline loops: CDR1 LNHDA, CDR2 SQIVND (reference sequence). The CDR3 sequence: CASKAGNGGYTF. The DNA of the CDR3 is TGTGCCAGCAAGGCAGGGAACGGTGGCTACACCTTC.

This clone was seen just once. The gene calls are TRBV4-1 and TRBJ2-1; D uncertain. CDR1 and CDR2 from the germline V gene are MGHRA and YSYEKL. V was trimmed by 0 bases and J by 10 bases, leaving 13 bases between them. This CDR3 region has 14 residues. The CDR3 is CASSQDRRTREQFF. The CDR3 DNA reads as TGCGCCAGCAGCCAAGATCGAAGGACCAGAGAGCAGTTCTTC.

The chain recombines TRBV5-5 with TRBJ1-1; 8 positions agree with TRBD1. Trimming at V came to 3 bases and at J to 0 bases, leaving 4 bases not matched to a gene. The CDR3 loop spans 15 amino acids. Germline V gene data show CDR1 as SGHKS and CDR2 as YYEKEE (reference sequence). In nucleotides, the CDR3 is TGTGCCAGCAGCTCTACAGGGGGTCTGAACACTGAAGCTTTCTTT. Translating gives CASSSTGGLNTEAFF.

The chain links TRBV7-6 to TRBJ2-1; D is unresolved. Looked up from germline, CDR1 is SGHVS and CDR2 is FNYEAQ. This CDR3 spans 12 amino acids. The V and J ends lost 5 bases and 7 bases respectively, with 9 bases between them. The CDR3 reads CASSITRNEQFF. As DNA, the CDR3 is TGTGCCAGCAGCATAACGAGGAATGAGCAGTTCTTC.

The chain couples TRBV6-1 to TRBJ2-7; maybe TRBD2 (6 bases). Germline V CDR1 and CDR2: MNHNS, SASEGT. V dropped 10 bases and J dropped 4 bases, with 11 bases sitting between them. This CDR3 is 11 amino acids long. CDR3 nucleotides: TGTGCCACCGGGAGTTGGTACGAGCAGTACTTC. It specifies CATGSWYEQYF.

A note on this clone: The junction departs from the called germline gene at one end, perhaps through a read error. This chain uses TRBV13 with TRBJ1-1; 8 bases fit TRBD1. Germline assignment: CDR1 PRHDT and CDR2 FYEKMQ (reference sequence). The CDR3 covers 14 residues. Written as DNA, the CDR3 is TGTGTCAGCAGATCAGGGACAGGGAACACTGAAGCTTTCTTT. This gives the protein CVSRSGTGNTEAFF.